These 20 T cell receptor beta chains came from one sample sequenced in a study of Ad26.COV2.S vaccination and SARS-CoV-2 variants. The treatment is: 15 to 20 received Ad26.COV2.S at low or high dose, single or two shots; about five received placebo; per-sample allocation not given. Samples were taken on day 63 after the first vaccine or placebo injection. The repertoire was sequenced with immunoSEQ multiplex PCR; TCRdb's copy has only in-frame clones and lacks some. The table shows about 320,000 clones, with around four fifths occurring only once. Sequencing was performed on peripheral blood, taken in a trial of Ad26.COV2.S vaccine versus placebo. The source is a person between 18 and 59 years old who received the Ad26.COV2.S COVID-19 vaccine or a placebo.

This clone was seen more than once but under ten times. J is TRBJ1-5 and V is TRBV19, with 8 bases aligning to TRBD1. The germline V gene has CDR1 LNHDA and CDR2 SQIVND (reference sequence). The junction had 7 bases not matched to a gene; V was cut back by 2 bases and J by 1 base. The CDR3 extends over 17 amino acids. This CDR3 reads CASSIQTQGASNQPQHF. DNA for the CDR3: TGTGCCAGTAGTATACAGACCCAGGGGGCGAGCAATCAGCCCCAGCATTTT. Looking up the rest from reference TRBV19 and TRBJ1-5 gives the full variable domain: DGGITQSPKYLFRKEGQNVTLSCEQNLNHDAMYWYRQDPGQGLRLIYYSQIVNDFQKGDIAEGYSVSREKKESFPLTVTSAQKNPTAFYLCASSIQTQGASNQPQHFGDGTRLSIL.

The gene calls are TRBV27 and TRBJ1-6; TRBD1 matches at 8 bases. V lost 6 bases to trimming and J lost 0 bases; unmatched junction nucleotides: 10. Per germline, CDR1 MNHEY and CDR2 SMNVEV (reference sequence). This CDR3 spans 18 amino acids. CDR3 residues: CASRAGTGPTSYNSPLHF. CDR3 nucleotides: TGTGCCAGCAGGGCCGGGACAGGCCCTACCTCCTATAATTCACCCCTCCACTTT.

In this sample, this clone turned up a few times. The genes are TRBV12-5 and TRBJ1-1, with D possibly TRBD1 on 5 matching bases. In germline, CDR1 is LGHNT, CDR2 FRNRAP. V was pared by 5 bases and J by 4 bases, with 17 bases between. This CDR3 is 15 amino acids long. The CDR3 DNA sequence: TGTGCTAGTGGTCCGGCCCCGGACGGGGGCACTGAAGCTTTCTTT. Amino acids: CASGPAPDGGTEAFF.

In its sample, this clone was seen once. The chain is built from TRBV14 and TRBJ2-5; maybe TRBD2 (5 bases). In germline, CDR1 is SGHDN, CDR2 FVKESK. Trimming took 4 bases from V and 5 from J, leaving 14 bases between them. The CDR3 is 14 amino acids. This chain's CDR3 is CASSLWAGGETQYF. CDR3 coding DNA: TGTGCCAGCAGCCTCTGGGCAGGCGGGGAGACCCAGTACTTC.

The chain uses TRBV4-2 and TRBJ2-1; a possible D gene is TRBD2 (7 bases). V lost 6 bases to trimming and J lost 4 bases, with 16 bases between them. Germline V CDR1 and CDR2: LGHNA, YNFKEQ. The CDR3 loop spans 15 amino acids. This CDR3 reads CASSPLAGAYNEQFF. The DNA for the CDR3 is TGTGCCAGCAGTCCCCTCGCGGGGGCATACAATGAGCAGTTCTTC.

The V and J genes are TRBV15 and TRBJ2-2, with D perhaps TRBD2 (5 bases). Germline assignment: CDR1 LNHNV and CDR2 YYDKDF (reference sequence). Trimming removed 1 base at V and 0 bases at J, with 12 bases between. There are 17 residues in the CDR3. CDR3 nucleotide sequence: TGTGCCACCAGCAGAGTTTTGGGAGCCGCGAACACCGGGGAGCTGTTTTTT. Its translation is CATSRVLGAANTGELFF.

The V call is TRBV5-6, the J call TRBJ1-1; no definite D call. The CDR3 covers 15 residues. With 1 base removed from V and 1 base from J, the gap between germline ends came to 11 bases. CDR1 SGHDT and CDR2 YYEEEE come from the germline V gene. This CDR3 reads CASSLMAAGNTEAFF. CDR3 in DNA: TGTGCCAGCAGCTTGATGGCAGCAGGGAACACTGAAGCTTTCTTT.

The rearrangement uses TRBV30 and TRBJ2-3, with 14 bases matching TRBD2. V trimming: 2 bases; J trimming: 0 bases; junction bases outside the gene matches: 7. This CDR3 comprises 18 residues. CDR1 and CDR2 from the germline V gene are GTSNPN and SVGIG (reference sequence). CDR3 residues: CAWSKTSGGAISTDTQYF. DNA for the CDR3: TGTGCCTGGAGTAAGACTAGCGGGGGGGCGATTAGCACAGATACGCAGTATTTT. Filled out from reference TRBV30 and TRBJ2-3, the complete variable domain reads SQTIHQWPATLVQPVGSPLSLECTVEGTSNPNLYWYRQAAGRGLQLLFYSVGIGQISSEVPQNLSASRPQDRQFILSSKKLLLSDSGFYLCAWSKTSGGAISTDTQYFGPGTRLTVL.

This clone appeared once. The chain employs TRBV29-1 and TRBJ1-1, with a weak D call TRBD1 (6 bases). This CDR3 has 14 residues. Between the trimmed V and J ends, which lost 7 bases and 4 bases, there was a span of 19 bases. Germline CDR1 is SQVTM and CDR2 is ANQGSEA. CDR3 nucleotide sequence: TGCAGCGCCGCCCAGGCAGGGGCGGCCACTGAAGCTTTCTTT. It is translated as CSAAQAGAATEAFF.

Details on this clone: This same CDR3 is encoded by further DNA sequences in the sample. CDR3 protein: CASSPDRDNEKLFF. CDR3 DNA sequence: TGTGCCAGCTCCCCGGACAGGGATAATGAAAAACTGTTTTTT. The chain carries TRBV18 and TRBJ1-4; TRBD1 matches at 8 bases. Germline-derived CDR1 and CDR2 are KGHSH and LQKENI. CDR3 length: 14 residues. V lost 6 bases to trimming and J lost 4 bases; unmatched junction nucleotides: 4.

The chain is built from TRBV19 and TRBJ2-2; TRBD1 agrees at 8 bases. The ends lost 9 bases at V and 1 base at J; junction bases unmatched: 1. Germline V gene sequence: CDR1 LNHDA, CDR2 SQIVND (reference sequence). The CDR3 runs 13 residues. The CDR3 loop is CASGQGNTGELFF. The CDR3 DNA is TGTGCCAGCGGACAGGGGAACACCGGGGAGCTGTTTTTT. The variable domain in full, with the rest retrieved from reference TRBV19 and TRBJ2-2, is DGGITQSPKYLFRKEGQNVTLSCEQNLNHDAMYWYRQDPGQGLRLIYYSQIVNDFQKGDIAEGYSVSREKKESFPLTVTSAQKNPTAFYLCASGQGNTGELFFGEGSRLTVL.

The chain couples TRBV3-1 (or the pseudogene TRBV3-2) to TRBJ1-6, with a possible D match to TRBD1 (6 bases). Germline loops: CDR1 LGHDT, CDR2 YNNKEL (reference sequence). The CDR3 extends over 15 amino acids. Trimming cost V 2 bases and J 10 bases, with 15 bases left between them. Here the CDR3 reads CASSQIRTENSPLHF. Written as DNA, the CDR3 is TGTGCCAGCAGCCAAATCAGGACAGAGAACTCACCCCTCCACTTT.

The chain combines TRBV5-1 with TRBJ1-6; D gene ambiguous. The CDR3 is 15 residues long. Germline CDR1 SGHRS, CDR2 YFSETQ. The V and J ends lost 4 bases and 7 bases respectively, with 15 bases between them. This CDR3 is CASSPQRSLNSPLHF. In DNA, the CDR3 is TGCGCCAGCAGCCCACAACGGAGCCTGAATTCACCCCTCCACTTT.

The rearrangement links TRBV27 to TRBJ2-7; D is tentatively TRBD1 or TRBD2 (5 bases each). CDR3 length: 16 amino acids. Deletions cut 7 bases from V and 7 bases from J, with 26 bases between. Germline CDR1 is MNHEY and CDR2 is SMNVEV (reference sequence). This chain's CDR3 is CASNRIPRGAREEQYF. The CDR3 DNA reads as TGTGCCAGCAACAGGATACCGAGGGGCGCGAGGGAGGAGCAGTACTTC.

The CDR3 DNA follows: TGTGCCAGCAGCGCTAAATACAATGAGCAGTTCTTC. This encodes CASSAKYNEQFF. V usage is TRBV5-4 and J usage is TRBJ2-1; no clear D. This CDR3 contains 12 residues. The V gene lost 4 bases and the J gene lost 4 bases, with 6 bases spanning the gap. Germline assignment: CDR1 SGHNT and CDR2 YYREEE (reference sequence).

V is TRBV20-1 and J is TRBJ2-7, with 7 bases lining up with TRBD1. The CDR3 covers 16 residues. Germline CDR1 reads DFQATT; CDR2 reads SNEGSKA (reference sequence). V lost 4 bases to trimming and J lost 3 bases; unmatched junction nucleotides: 15. CDR3 DNA sequence: TGCAGTGCTATTGACCTCACAGGGGTTAGGGACTACGAGCAGTACTTC. Translating it yields CSAIDLTGVRDYEQYF.

This clone was recorded once. This chain joins TRBV2 and TRBJ1-2, with 7 bases fitting TRBD1. Trimming removed 7 bases from V and 4 bases from J; junction bases left unmatched: 18. This CDR3 has 17 residues. Germline V lookup: CDR1 SNHLY, CDR2 FYNNEI. The CDR3: CASNSDREGTGSYGYTF. The CDR3 nucleotides read TGTGCCAGCAACTCAGACAGGGAAGGCACTGGTAGCTATGGCTACACCTTC. The variable domain in full, completed from reference TRBV2 and TRBJ1-2, reads EPEVTQTPSHQVTQMGQEVILRCVPISNHLYFYWYRQILGQKVEFLVSFYNNEISEKSEIFDDQFSVERPDGSNFTLKIRSTKLEDSAMYFCASNSDREGTGSYGYTFGSGTRLTVV.

The V call is TRBV20-1, the J call TRBJ1-2; D remains ambiguous. Germline-derived CDR1 and CDR2 are DFQATT and SNEGSKA (reference sequence). The CDR3 has 10 amino acids. The ends were cut back, 4 bases at V and 8 bases at J, with 8 bases in the middle. CDR3 residues: CSATARGYTF. For the CDR3, the DNA is TGCAGTGCTACGGCCCGGGGCTACACCTTC.

The chain is built from TRBV5-1 and TRBJ2-3; 11 bases are a match to TRBD1. V lost 0 bases to trimming and J lost 7 bases; unmatched junction nucleotides: 7. This CDR3 spans 16 amino acids. Germline CDR1 reads SGHRS; CDR2 reads YFSETQ. The DNA of the CDR3 is TGCGCCAGCAGCTTGGAAGGACAGGGGGCGGCAAATACGCAGTATTTT. It yields the protein CASSLEGQGAANTQYF.

This chain uses TRBV24-1 with TRBJ2-5; 9 nucleotides match TRBD2. The V gene end was trimmed by 4 bases and the J gene end by 5 bases; junction bases not matched to a gene: 13. This CDR3 contains 17 residues. Germline CDR1 is KGHDR and CDR2 is SFDVKD. The DNA of the CDR3 is TGTGCCACCAGTGACTTTTGGTCAGCGGGGGGAGTGGAGACCCAGTACTTC. It codes for CATSDFWSAGGVETQYF.